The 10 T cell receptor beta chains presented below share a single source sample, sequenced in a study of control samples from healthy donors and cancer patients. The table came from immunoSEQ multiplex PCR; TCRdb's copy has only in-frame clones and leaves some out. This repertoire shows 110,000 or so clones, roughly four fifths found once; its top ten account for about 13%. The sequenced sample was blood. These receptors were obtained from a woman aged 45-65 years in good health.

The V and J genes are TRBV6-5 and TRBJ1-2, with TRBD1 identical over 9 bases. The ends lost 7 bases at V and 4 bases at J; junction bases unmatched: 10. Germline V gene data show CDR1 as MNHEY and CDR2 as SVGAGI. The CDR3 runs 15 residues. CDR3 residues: CASMTTGGFSYGYTF. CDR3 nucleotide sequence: TGTGCCAGCATGACTACAGGGGGCTTTTCCTATGGCTACACCTTC.

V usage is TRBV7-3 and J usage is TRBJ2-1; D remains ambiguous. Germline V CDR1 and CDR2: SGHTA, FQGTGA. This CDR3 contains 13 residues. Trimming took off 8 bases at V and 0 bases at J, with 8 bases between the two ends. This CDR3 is CASSGSSYNEQFF. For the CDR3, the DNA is TGTGCCAGCTCCGGTAGCTCCTACAATGAGCAGTTCTTC. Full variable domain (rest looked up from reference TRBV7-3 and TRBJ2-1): GAGVSQTPSNKVTEKGKYVELRCDPISGHTALYWYRQSLGQGPEFLIYFQGTGAADDSGLPNDRFFAVRPEGSVSTLKIQRTERGDSAVYLCASSGSSYNEQFFGPGTRLTVL.

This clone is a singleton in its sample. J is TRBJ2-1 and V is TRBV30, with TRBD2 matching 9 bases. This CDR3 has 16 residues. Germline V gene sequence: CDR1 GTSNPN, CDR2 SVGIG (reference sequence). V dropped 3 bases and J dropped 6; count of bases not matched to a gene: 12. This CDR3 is CAWREPAGGPINEQFF. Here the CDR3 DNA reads TGTGCCTGGAGAGAGCCGGCGGGAGGGCCCATCAATGAGCAGTTCTTC. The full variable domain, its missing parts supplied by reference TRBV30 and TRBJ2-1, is SQTIHQWPATLVQPVGSPLSLECTVEGTSNPNLYWYRQAAGRGLQLLFYSVGIGQISSEVPQNLSASRPQDRQFILSSKKLLLSDSGFYLCAWREPAGGPINEQFFGPGTRLTVL.

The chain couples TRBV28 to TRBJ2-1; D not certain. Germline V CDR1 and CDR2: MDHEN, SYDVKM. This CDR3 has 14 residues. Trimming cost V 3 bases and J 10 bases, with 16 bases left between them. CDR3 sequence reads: CASSFLGEQWEQFF. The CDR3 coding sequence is TGTGCCAGCAGTTTTCTGGGTGAGCAATGGGAGCAGTTCTTC.

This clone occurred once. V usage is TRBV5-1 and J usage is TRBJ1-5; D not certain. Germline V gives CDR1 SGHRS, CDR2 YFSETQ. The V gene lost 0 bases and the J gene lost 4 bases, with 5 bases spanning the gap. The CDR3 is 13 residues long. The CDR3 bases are TGCGCCAGCAGCTTGGTTGGTAATCAGCCCCAGCATTTT. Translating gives CASSLVGNQPQHF.

CDR3 DNA: TGCAGTCCACAGCTGAACACTGAAGCTTTCTTT. This sequence encodes CSPQLNTEAFF. This rearrangement joins TRBV20-1 to TRBJ1-1; D unclear. Germline V gene sequence: CDR1 DFQATT, CDR2 SNEGSKA (reference sequence). The CDR3 has 11 amino acids. Trimming pared 8 bases from V and 0 bases from J, leaving 7 bases between.

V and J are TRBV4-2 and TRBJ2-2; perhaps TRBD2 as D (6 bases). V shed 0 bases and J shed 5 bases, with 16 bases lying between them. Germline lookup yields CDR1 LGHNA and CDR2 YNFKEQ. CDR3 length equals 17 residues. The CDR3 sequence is CASSQDASTRGTGELFF. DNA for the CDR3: TGTGCCAGCAGCCAAGATGCGTCGACTAGAGGGACCGGGGAGCTGTTTTTT.

The CDR3 sequence is CASSQDRGTDTQYF. The DNA of the CDR3 is TGCGCCAGCAGCCAAGATAGGGGCACAGATACGCAGTATTTT. The rearrangement uses TRBV4-3 and TRBJ2-3; the D is unclear. The CDR3 length is 14 residues. The germline gives CDR1 LGHNA, CDR2 YSLEER. Trimming took off 0 bases at V and 1 base at J, with 5 bases between the two ends.

In DNA, the CDR3 is TGTGCCAGCAGCCTGGACAGGGGTGATGGCTACACCTTC. This codes for CASSLDRGDGYTF. The rearrangement uses TRBV7-9 and TRBJ1-2; 9 bases are shared with TRBD1. Trimming removed 5 bases from V and 6 bases from J; junction bases left unmatched: 4. Looked up from germline, CDR1 is SEHNR and CDR2 is FQNEAQ (reference sequence). The CDR3 length is 13 residues. The variable domain in full, with the rest retrieved from reference TRBV7-9 and TRBJ1-2, is DTGVSQNPRHKITKRGQNVTFRCDPISEHNRLYWYRQTLGQGPEFLTYFQNEAQLEKSRLLSDRFSAERPKGSFSTLEIQRTEQGDSAMYLCASSLDRGDGYTFGSGTRLTVV.

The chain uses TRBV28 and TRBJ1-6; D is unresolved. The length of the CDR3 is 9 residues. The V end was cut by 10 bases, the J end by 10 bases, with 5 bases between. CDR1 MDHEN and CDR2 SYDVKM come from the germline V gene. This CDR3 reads CATGSPLHF. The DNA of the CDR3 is TGTGCCACCGGCTCACCCCTCCACTTT.